The following is a TCR beta chain sequence with its context. Its matching antigen is unknown. These data belong to a study of OX40 agonist ivuxolimab in advanced cancers. Study conclusions and caveats: Partial responders receiving 0.1-3.0 mg/kg showed among the lowest clonal expansion.

In germline, CDR1 is SGDLS, CDR2 YYNGEE. The CDR3 consists of 12 residues. Between the trimmed V and J ends, which lost 0 bases and 13 bases, there was a span of 13 bases. Here immunoSEQ multiplex PCR was the method, and the copy in TCRdb shows in-frame clones only, minus some. Among just over 90,000 clones, about 92% were seen once, and the ten largest hold 3.4%. The specimen was CD4+ or CD8+ T cells sorted from blood, collected in a trial of the OX40 agonist ivuxolimab. The source of this sequence is an adult with an advanced solid tumor such as melanoma, head and neck, liver or kidney cancer. The chain has TRBV9 and TRBJ2-5, with D maybe TRBD2 (5 bases). The CDR3 here is CASSVDEGWRYF. The CDR3 DNA follows: TGTGCCAGCAGCGTAGATGAGGGCTGGAGGTACTTC.